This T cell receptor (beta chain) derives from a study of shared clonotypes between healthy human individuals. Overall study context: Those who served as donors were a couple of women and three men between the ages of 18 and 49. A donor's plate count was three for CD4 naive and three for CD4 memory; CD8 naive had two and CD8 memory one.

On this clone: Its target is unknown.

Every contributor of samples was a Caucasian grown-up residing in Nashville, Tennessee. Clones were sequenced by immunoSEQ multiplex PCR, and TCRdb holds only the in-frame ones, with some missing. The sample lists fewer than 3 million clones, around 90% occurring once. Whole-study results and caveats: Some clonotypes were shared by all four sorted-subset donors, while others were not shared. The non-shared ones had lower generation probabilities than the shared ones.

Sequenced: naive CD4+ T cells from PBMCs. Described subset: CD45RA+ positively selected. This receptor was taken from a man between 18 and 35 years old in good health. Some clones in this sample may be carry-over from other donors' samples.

The CDR3 reads CASSSATSGSVTDTQYF. The CDR3 nucleotides read TGTGCCAGCAGTTCTGCGACTAGCGGGAGCGTCACAGATACGCAGTATTTT. The chain has TRBV28 and TRBJ2-3; the match to TRBD2 covers 12 bases. Germline CDR1 and CDR2: MDHEN and SYDVKM. The CDR3 consists of 17 residues. After removal of 4 bases from V and 2 bases from J, the junction contained 7 bases not matched to a gene.